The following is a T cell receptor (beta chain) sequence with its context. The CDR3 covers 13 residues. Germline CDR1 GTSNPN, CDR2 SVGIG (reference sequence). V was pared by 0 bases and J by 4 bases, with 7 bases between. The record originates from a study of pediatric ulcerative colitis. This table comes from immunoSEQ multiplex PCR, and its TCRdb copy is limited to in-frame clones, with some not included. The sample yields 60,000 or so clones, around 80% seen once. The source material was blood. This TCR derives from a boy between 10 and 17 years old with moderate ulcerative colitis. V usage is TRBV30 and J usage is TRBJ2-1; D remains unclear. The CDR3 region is CAWSVAGYNEQFF. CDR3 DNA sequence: TGTGCCTGGAGTGTGGCCGGGTACAATGAGCAGTTCTTC.